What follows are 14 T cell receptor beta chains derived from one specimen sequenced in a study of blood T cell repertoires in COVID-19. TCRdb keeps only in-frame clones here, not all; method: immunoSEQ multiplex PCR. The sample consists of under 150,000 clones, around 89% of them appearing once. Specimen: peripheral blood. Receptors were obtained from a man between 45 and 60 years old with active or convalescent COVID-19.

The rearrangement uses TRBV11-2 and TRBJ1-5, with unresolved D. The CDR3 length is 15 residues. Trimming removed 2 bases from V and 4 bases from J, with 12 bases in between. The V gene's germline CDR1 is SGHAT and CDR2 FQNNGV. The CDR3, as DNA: TGTGCCAGCAGCTTACCGTGGCCGCCGAATCAGCCCCAGCATTTT. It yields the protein CASSLPWPPNQPQHF.

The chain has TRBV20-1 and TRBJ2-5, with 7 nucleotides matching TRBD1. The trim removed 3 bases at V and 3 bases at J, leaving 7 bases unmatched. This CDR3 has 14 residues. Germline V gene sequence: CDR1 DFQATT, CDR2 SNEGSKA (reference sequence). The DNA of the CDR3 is TGCAGTGCTAGTATTACAGGGGTAGAAGAGACCCAGTACTTC. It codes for CSASITGVEETQYF.

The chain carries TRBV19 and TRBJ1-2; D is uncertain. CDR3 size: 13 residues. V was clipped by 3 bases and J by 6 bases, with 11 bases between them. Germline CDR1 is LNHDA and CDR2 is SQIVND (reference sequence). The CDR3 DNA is TGTGCCAGTAGTATGGCCACGGAGAATGGCTACACCTTC. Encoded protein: CASSMATENGYTF.

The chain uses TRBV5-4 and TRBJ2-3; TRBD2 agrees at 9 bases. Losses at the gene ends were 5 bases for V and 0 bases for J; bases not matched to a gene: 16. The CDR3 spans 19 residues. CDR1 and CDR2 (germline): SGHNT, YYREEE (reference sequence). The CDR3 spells CASRRGASGVFGSTDTQYF. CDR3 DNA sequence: TGTGCCAGCAGAAGAGGGGCTAGCGGGGTTTTCGGAAGCACAGATACGCAGTATTTT.

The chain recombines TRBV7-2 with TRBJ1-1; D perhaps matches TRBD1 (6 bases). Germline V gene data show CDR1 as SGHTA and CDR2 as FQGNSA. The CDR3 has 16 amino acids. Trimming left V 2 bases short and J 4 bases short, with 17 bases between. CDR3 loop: CASSLLWSGGATEAFF. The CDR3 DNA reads TGTGCCAGCAGCTTATTATGGTCGGGGGGGGCCACTGAAGCTTTCTTT.

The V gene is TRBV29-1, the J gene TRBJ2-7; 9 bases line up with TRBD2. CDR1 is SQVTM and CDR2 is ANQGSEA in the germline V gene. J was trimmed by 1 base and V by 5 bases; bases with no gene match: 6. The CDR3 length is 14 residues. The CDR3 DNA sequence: TGCAGCGTTCGGCGGGGGGGAGGTTCCTACGAGCAGTACTTC. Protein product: CSVRRGGGSYEQYF.

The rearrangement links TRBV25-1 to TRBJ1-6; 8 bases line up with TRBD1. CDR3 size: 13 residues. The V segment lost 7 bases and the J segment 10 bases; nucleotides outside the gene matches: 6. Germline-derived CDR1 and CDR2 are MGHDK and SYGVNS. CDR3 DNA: TGTGCCAGCAAAGGGACAGGCGGGTCACCCCTCCACTTT. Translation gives CASKGTGGSPLHF.

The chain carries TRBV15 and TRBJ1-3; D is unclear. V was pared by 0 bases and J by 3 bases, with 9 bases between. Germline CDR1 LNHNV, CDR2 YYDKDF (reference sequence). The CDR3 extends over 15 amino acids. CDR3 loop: CATSRDSRVGNTIYF. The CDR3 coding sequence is TGTGCCACCAGCAGAGATTCGAGGGTTGGAAACACCATATATTTT.

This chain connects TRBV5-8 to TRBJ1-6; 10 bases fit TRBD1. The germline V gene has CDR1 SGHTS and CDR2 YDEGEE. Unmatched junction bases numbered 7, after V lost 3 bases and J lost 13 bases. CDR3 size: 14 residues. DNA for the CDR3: TGTGCCAGCAGCTACATGCGGACAGGGGGTCCCCTCCACTTT. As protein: CASSYMRTGGPLHF.

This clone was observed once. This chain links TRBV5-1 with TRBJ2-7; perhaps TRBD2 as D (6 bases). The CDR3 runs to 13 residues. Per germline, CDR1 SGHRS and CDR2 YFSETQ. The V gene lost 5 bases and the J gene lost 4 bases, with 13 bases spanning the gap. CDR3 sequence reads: CASSLKEGYEQYF. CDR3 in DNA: TGCGCCAGCAGTCTCAAGGAGGGTTACGAGCAGTACTTC.

The DNA for the CDR3 is TGTGCCAGCAGCACAAGGGGTCGGGAGACCCAGTACTTC. Translated: CASSTRGRETQYF. This chain links TRBV4-2 with TRBJ2-5; a weak D match, TRBD1 (5 bases). This CDR3 is 13 amino acids long. In germline, CDR1 is LGHNA, CDR2 YNFKEQ. V was trimmed by 5 bases and J by 5 bases, leaving 12 bases between them.

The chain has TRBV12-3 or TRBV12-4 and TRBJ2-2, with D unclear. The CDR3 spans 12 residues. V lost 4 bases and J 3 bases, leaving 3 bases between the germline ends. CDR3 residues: CASSSYTGELFF. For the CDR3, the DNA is TGTGCCAGCAGTTCTTACACCGGGGAGCTGTTTTTT.

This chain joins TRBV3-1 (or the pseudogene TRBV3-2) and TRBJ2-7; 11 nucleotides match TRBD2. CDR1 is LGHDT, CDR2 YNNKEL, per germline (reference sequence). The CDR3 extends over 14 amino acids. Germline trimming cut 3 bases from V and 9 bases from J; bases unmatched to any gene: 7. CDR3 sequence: CASSHVAGGMGQYF. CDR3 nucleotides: TGTGCCAGCAGCCACGTAGCGGGGGGGATGGGGCAGTACTTC.

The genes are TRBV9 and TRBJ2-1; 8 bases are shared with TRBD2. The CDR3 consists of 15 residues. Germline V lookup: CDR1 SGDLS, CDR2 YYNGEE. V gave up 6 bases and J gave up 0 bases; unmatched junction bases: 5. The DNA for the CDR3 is TGTGCCAGCACGCAGGGGACTAGCTCCTACAATGAGCAGTTCTTC. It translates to CASTQGTSSYNEQFF.